The clone carrying this T cell receptor beta chain has only a few counts. Antigen: not known. This sample was taken from a study of CD8 T cells in ankylosing spondylitis. Points from the study as a whole: Blood of patients with ankylosing spondylitis appeared to be characterized by a TCR beta motif of eight highly homologous variants. Several of the motif variants were reported before in synovial fluid and blood from reactive arthritis. Disease-associated clones were reportedly significantly overrepresented in matched ankylosing spondylitis synovial fluid.

A quantitative 5'-RACE method, one with molecular barcodes, was used to make TCR beta libraries. From the 5' RACE reads, TCRdb called clonotypes with MiXCR, one entry per CDR3 protein. This sample has about 840,000 distinct CDR3 sequences, with 10% to 15% found just once. The germline CDR1 and CDR2 sequences are SGDLS and YYNGEE. The CDR3 runs to 14 residues. Trimming took 2 bases from V and 3 from J; bases not matched to a gene: 3. This rearrangement joins TRBV9 to TRBJ2-7; 9 positions match TRBD2. The receptor was derived from a male donor with ankylosing spondylitis. Sequenced sample: blood, either unsorted or a sorted T cell fraction (not recorded which). CDR3 loop: CASSVRLADYEQYF. Here the CDR3 DNA reads TGTGCCAGCAGCGTCCGACTAGCGGACTACGAGCAGTACTTC. The whole variable domain, filled in from reference TRBV9 and TRBJ2-7, reads DSGVTQTPKHLITATGQRVTLRCSPRSGDLSVYWYQQSLDQGLQFLIQYYNGEERAKGNILERFSAQQFPDLHSELNLSSLELGDSALYFCASSVRLADYEQYFGPGTRLTVT.